The next 25 T cell receptor beta chains were all read from a single sample in a study of blood T cells in healthy people across ages (dated by TCRdb to about 2015). The library was built by means of 5' RACE. For sequencing, an Illumina HiSeq 2500 was employed. The second PCR ran for about 7 to 11 cycles and used a J-beta primer mix along with a sample-barcoded 5' primer. TCRdb trimmed public reads at Q25 via fastp, called clones via MiXCR and kept in-frame beta chains. For every CDR3 protein sequence, its rows merge into one entry that carries the most common genes and DNA. The sample has fewer than 800,000 distinct CDR3 sequences on record, roughly 49% of them singletons. Jointly, the top ten make up around a third of the sample. Sequencing was done on a sample of blood. These receptors were taken from a woman aged 60-75 years in good health.

A word on this clonotype: This sequence may be a read error, since a much larger clone differs from it by one base. The chain recombines TRBV29-1 with TRBJ2-7; a weak D match, TRBD2 (7 bases). Germline CDR1 reads SQVTM; CDR2 reads ANQGSEA. Trimming removed 6 bases at V and 2 bases at J, with 17 bases between. The CDR3 has 14 residues. CDR3 sequence: CSVGVGGLPYEQYF. The CDR3 DNA is TGCAGCGTGGGAGTGGGGGGGCTTCCCTACGAGCAGTACTTC.

This clonotype was observed a single time. The V and J genes are TRBV7-2 and TRBJ2-1; TRBD2 matches at 7 bases. V dropped 1 base and J dropped 8; count of bases not matched to a gene: 8. The CDR3 contains 15 residues. CDR1 is SGHTA and CDR2 is FQGNSA in the germline V gene. CDR3 in DNA: TGTGCCAGCAGCTTAGTCCCAGCGGGATTGCATGAGCAGTTCTTC. It codes for CASSLVPAGLHEQFF. The variable domain in full, with the rest retrieved from reference TRBV7-2 and TRBJ2-1, is GAGVSQSPSNKVTEKGKDVELRCDPISGHTALYWYRQSLGQGLEFLIYFQGNSAPDKSGLPSDRFSAERTGGSVSTLTIQRTQQEDSAVYLCASSLVPAGLHEQFFGPGTRLTVL.

The genes are TRBV7-2 and TRBJ2-1; 9 nucleotides align to TRBD1. The CDR3 sequence is 16 residues long. The ends lost 4 bases at V and 8 bases at J; junction bases unmatched: 12. Looked up from germline, CDR1 is SGHTA and CDR2 is FQGNSA. The CDR3 here is CASSSRRTGDLDEQFF. CDR3 DNA sequence: TGTGCCAGCAGCTCCCGGCGGACAGGGGATCTCGATGAGCAGTTCTTC. Using reference TRBV7-2 and TRBJ2-1 for the parts outside the CDR3, the full variable domain is GAGVSQSPSNKVTEKGKDVELRCDPISGHTALYWYRQSLGQGLEFLIYFQGNSAPDKSGLPSDRFSAERTGGSVSTLTIQRTQQEDSAVYLCASSSRRTGDLDEQFFGPGTRLTVL.

The rearrangement uses TRBV11-2 and TRBJ2-4; 8 bases align to TRBD2. The CDR3 runs 16 residues. The J segment lost 13 bases and the V segment lost 3 bases, leaving 17 bases of the junction unmatched. The germline CDR1 and CDR2 sequences are SGHAT and FQNNGV. The DNA of the CDR3 is TGTGCCAGCAGCTTCGGGCTGGGGACTAGGAGGAATGAGCAGTACTTC. It encodes CASSFGLGTRRNEQYF.

The rearrangement joins TRBV20-1 to TRBJ2-5; D unclear. The DNA matches TRBJ2-7 better at its end, which makes the J call doubtful. CDR1 and CDR2 from the germline V gene are DFQATT and SNEGSKA (reference sequence). CDR3 length: 12 residues. The CDR3 bases are TGCAGTGCTTTAGGACGGATATACGAGCAGTACTTC. As protein: CSALGRIYEQYF.

The chain couples TRBV5-6 to TRBJ2-7, with D perhaps matching TRBD1 (7 bases). The J call could be wrong; TRBJ2-5 is a better fit for the DNA end. This CDR3 contains 13 residues. Germline CDR1 and CDR2: SGHDT and YYEEEE. CDR3 sequence reads: CASSLGQGGTQYF. CDR3 DNA sequence: TGTGCCAGCAGCTTGGGACAGGGAGGGACCCAGTACTTC.

CDR3 residues: CASSVVHQETQYF. The CDR3 DNA is TGTGCCAGCAGCGTAGTTCACCAAGAGACCCAGTACTTC. The chain joins TRBV11-1 to TRBJ2-5, with D unresolved. The germline V gene encodes CDR1 SGHAT and CDR2 FQDESV (reference sequence). This CDR3 has 13 residues. V lost 5 bases and J 0 bases, leaving 7 bases between the germline ends.

This sequence joins TRBV11-3 and TRBJ2-3; D might be TRBD1 or TRBD2, each matching 5 bases. V lost 3 bases to trimming and J lost 4 bases, with 11 bases between them. The germline V gene has CDR1 SGHNT and CDR2 YENEEA. The CDR3 extends over 14 amino acids. The CDR3 DNA reads as TGTGCCAGCAGCTTGGGGGAGCCGGCAGATACGCAGTATTTT. Its protein product is CASSLGEPADTQYF.

V gene TRBV20-1 combines with J gene TRBJ2-3; 7 nucleotides align to TRBD1. Germline V gene sequence: CDR1 DFQATT, CDR2 SNEGSKA (reference sequence). The CDR3 has 12 residues. V shed 5 bases and J 6 bases; nucleotides not matched to a gene: 5. CDR3 bases: TGCAGTGCTTCACAGGGGCGGGATACGCAGTATTTT. This codes for CSASQGRDTQYF.

This clonotype occurred a few times. This rearrangement joins TRBV25-1 to TRBJ1-4; D gene ambiguous. CDR3 length equals 14 residues. Per germline, CDR1 MGHDK and CDR2 SYGVNS. With 5 bases removed from V and 8 bases from J, the gap between germline ends came to 15 bases. CDR3 in DNA: TGTGCCAGCAGTTATGGGTGGGGTGGGGAAAAACTGTTTTTT. Residues: CASSYGWGGEKLFF.

This chain uses TRBV12-3 or TRBV12-4 with TRBJ1-2; 12 bases map to TRBD1. The CDR3 consists of 17 residues. The J segment lost 4 bases and the V segment lost 2 bases, leaving 8 bases of the junction unmatched. The CDR3 loop reads CASSLTGTGGEGYGYTF. CDR3 DNA: TGTGCCAGCAGTTTAACCGGGACAGGGGGCGAGGGCTATGGCTACACCTTC.

In this sample, this clonotype turned up a few times. The chain has TRBV7-2 and TRBJ2-7; D unclear. Trimming left V 1 base short and J 6 bases short, with 13 bases between. This CDR3 comprises 14 residues. Germline V gene sequence: CDR1 SGHTA, CDR2 FQGNSA. Written as DNA, the CDR3 is TGTGCCAGCAGCTTAGACTCCGCCAGGACCGAGCAGTACTTC. Encoded protein: CASSLDSARTEQYF. The full variable domain, rest sourced from reference TRBV7-2 and TRBJ2-7, is GAGVSQSPSNKVTEKGKDVELRCDPISGHTALYWYRQSLGQGLEFLIYFQGNSAPDKSGLPSDRFSAERTGGSVSTLTIQRTQQEDSAVYLCASSLDSARTEQYFGPGTRLTVT.

Only a few counts were recorded for this clonotype. The junction departs from germline at one end; a sequencing error may be responsible. This chain uses TRBV7-2 with TRBJ2-7; 10 bases fit TRBD2. The CDR3 loop spans 16 amino acids. Germline assignment: CDR1 SGHTA and CDR2 FQGNSA. The CDR3 DNA follows: TGTGCCAGCAGTTATAACCCTAGCGGGAGCTCCAACGAGCAGTACTTC. It translates to CASSYNPSGSSNEQYF.

This chain connects TRBV3-1 to TRBJ1-6; a weak D match, TRBD1 (6 bases). The CDR3 spans 13 residues. V lost 4 bases to trimming and J lost 12 bases, with 13 bases between them. Germline V gene lookup returns CDR1 LGHDT and CDR2 YNNKEL (reference sequence). The CDR3 spells CASSPRGKGPLHF. CDR3 DNA: TGTGCCAGCAGCCCCAGGGGTAAGGGACCCCTCCACTTT.

The chain uses TRBV7-3 and TRBJ2-1; D unresolved. CDR1 SGHTA and CDR2 FQGTGA come from the germline V gene. CDR3 length: 13 residues. V lost 5 bases to trimming and J lost 3 bases, with 8 bases between them. As DNA, the CDR3 is TGTGCCAGCAGCATCACGGGCTACAATGAGCAGTTCTTC. This translates into CASSITGYNEQFF.

V is TRBV5-1 and J is TRBJ2-1, with TRBD1 matching 8 bases. Germline loops: CDR1 SGHRS, CDR2 YFSETQ. V was clipped by 0 bases and J by 13 bases; unmatched bases: 9. The CDR3 consists of 14 residues. CDR3 in amino acids: CASSLGTGLETQFF. CDR3 DNA: TGCGCCAGCAGCTTGGGGACAGGGTTGGAGACCCAGTTCTTC.

This clonotype turned up a few times. The chain employs TRBV7-8 and TRBJ2-1; D not certain. V lost 1 base to trimming and J lost 2 bases, with 6 bases between them. The CDR3 totals 14 residues. Germline V gives CDR1 SGHVS, CDR2 FQNEAQ. CDR3 region: CASSLVGAYNEQFF. In DNA form, the CDR3 reads TGTGCCAGCAGCTTAGTTGGGGCCTACAATGAGCAGTTCTTC.

A few counts support this clonotype. The gene calls are TRBV29-1 and TRBJ2-7; 8 nucleotides align to TRBD2. This CDR3 region has 12 residues. V trimming: 7 bases; J trimming: 1 base; junction bases outside the gene matches: 3. In germline, CDR1 is SQVTM, CDR2 ANQGSEA. CDR3 bases: TGCAGCGGGGGGACTAGTTCCTACGAGCAGTACTTC. Translation gives CSGGTSSYEQYF.

The rearrangement uses TRBV6-2 or TRBV6-3 and TRBJ1-2, with TRBD1 matching over 8 bases. CDR3 length: 16 residues. J was trimmed by 8 bases and V by 2 bases; bases with no gene match: 13. CDR1 is MNHEY and CDR2 is SVGEGT in the germline V gene. The CDR3 reads CASSYPTGQGTGGYTF. The DNA of the CDR3 is TGTGCCAGCAGTTACCCGACCGGACAGGGAACAGGAGGCTACACCTTC.

The chain joins TRBV4-3 to TRBJ2-7; 11 bases agree with TRBD2. Trimming took 3 bases from V and 2 from J; bases not matched to a gene: 6. Per germline, CDR1 LGHNA and CDR2 YSLEER. There are 16 residues in the CDR3. In DNA form, the CDR3 reads TGCGCCAGCAGCCACGAGACTAGCGGGACAACCTACGAGCAGTACTTC. The encoded protein is CASSHETSGTTYEQYF.

The V gene is TRBV20-1, the J gene TRBJ2-1, with 13 bases lining up with TRBD2. This CDR3 is 18 amino acids long. The V gene's germline CDR1 is DFQATT and CDR2 SNEGSKA (reference sequence). Unmatched junction bases numbered 13, after V lost 6 bases and J lost 2 bases. CDR3 residues: CSAEGLAGVVVTYNEQFF. Here the CDR3 DNA reads TGCAGTGCGGAAGGACTAGCGGGAGTCGTCGTGACCTACAATGAGCAGTTCTTC.

The rearrangement links TRBV20-1 to TRBJ2-7; D might be TRBD1 or TRBD2, each matching 6 bases. The germline V gene encodes CDR1 DFQATT and CDR2 SNEGSKA (reference sequence). This CDR3 is built from 15 residues. The germline V and J ends were trimmed by 1 base and 3 bases, with 16 bases remaining between them. The CDR3 reads CSARGARGGIYEQYF. CDR3 nucleotides: TGCAGTGCTAGAGGTGCTAGAGGGGGGATCTACGAGCAGTACTTC.

This clonotype was detected only a few times. This rearrangement joins TRBV18 to TRBJ2-5, with TRBD2 as a possible D gene (7 bases). The DNA end favors TRBJ2-7, so the J call may be wrong. Germline values: CDR1 KGHSH, CDR2 LQKENI. The CDR3 runs to 14 residues. The CDR3 reads CASSPSGGASEQYF. As DNA, the CDR3 is TGTGCCAGCTCACCGTCTGGGGGGGCAAGCGAGCAGTACTTC.

The genes are TRBV20-1 and TRBJ2-3; D is unclear. This CDR3 spans 12 amino acids. With 5 bases removed from V and 1 base from J, the gap between germline ends came to 7 bases. The V gene's germline CDR1 is DFQATT and CDR2 SNEGSKA (reference sequence). The CDR3 DNA reads TGCAGTGCTGTGACTCGCACAGATACGCAGTATTTT. This translates into CSAVTRTDTQYF.

This clonotype was seen just once. In DNA, the CDR3 is TGCAGTGCAAGTAGACACCGAGCTAACTATGGCTACACCTTC. Its protein is CSASRHRANYGYTF. The chain combines TRBV20-1 with TRBJ1-2; unclear D gene. Deletions cut 6 bases from V and 0 bases from J, with 14 bases between. The length of the CDR3 is 14 residues. CDR1 is DFQATT and CDR2 is SNEGSKA in the germline V gene (reference sequence).